Listed below are T cell receptor beta chains from one sample, sequenced in a study of beta chain features in type 1 diabetes. Sequencing was performed with immunoSEQ multiplex PCR; in TCRdb, only in-frame clones are kept and a portion is missing. The profile shows 150,000 or so clones, 9.2% of them singletons. Sequencing was carried out using central memory CD4+ T cells from blood. The source of these receptors is a man aged 18 to 30 in good health. Both conserved end residues are part of each CDR3. The D gene is left open where the match is weak. Clone size appears in some rows only: once, few, many, or a class for an expanded clone.

j_call: TRBJ1-2; v_call: TRBV2; d_call: .; clone_size: few; cdr3_aa: CASSSGQTNGYTF; cdr3_nt: TGTGCCAGCAGTTCGGGACAAACGAATGGCTACACCTTC
j_call: TRBJ2-5; v_call: TRBV18; d_call: TRBD2; clone_size: .; cdr3_aa: CASSLSTSGYQETQYF; cdr3_nt: TGTGCCAGCTCACTTTCGACTAGCGGGTACCAAGAGACCCAGTACTTC
j_call: TRBJ2-7; v_call: TRBV12-2; d_call: .; clone_size: .; cdr3_aa: CASRSTTDDSSYEQYF; cdr3_nt: TGTGCAAGTCGCTCAACGACAGACGATTCCTCCTACGAGCAGTACTTC
j_call: TRBJ2-7; v_call: TRBV4-2; d_call: .; clone_size: few; cdr3_aa: CASSQDLSGHHYEQYF; cdr3_nt: TGTGCCAGCAGCCAAGATCTTTCGGGACATCACTACGAGCAGTACTTC
j_call: TRBJ2-3; v_call: TRBV7-9; d_call: .; clone_size: .; cdr3_aa: CASTEQAAIWGTQYF; cdr3_nt: TGTGCCAGCACAGAACAGGCAGCTATATGGGGTACGCAGTATTTT
j_call: TRBJ2-2; v_call: TRBV5-1; d_call: TRBD2; clone_size: few; cdr3_aa: CASSSNGASGGVDGELFF; cdr3_nt: TGCGCCAGCAGCTCGAATGGCGCCAGCGGGGGGGTTGACGGGGAGCTGTTTTTT
j_call: TRBJ2-1; v_call: TRBV7-9; d_call: TRBD1; clone_size: .; cdr3_aa: CASSSRTGESSYNEQFF; cdr3_nt: TGTGCCAGCAGCTCTCGGACAGGGGAAAGCTCCTACAATGAGCAGTTCTTC
j_call: TRBJ2-1; v_call: TRBV11-3; d_call: .; clone_size: .; cdr3_aa: CASSKAGNEQFF; cdr3_nt: TGTGCCAGCAGCAAAGCGGGCAATGAGCAGTTCTTC
j_call: TRBJ1-6; v_call: TRBV18; d_call: TRBD1; clone_size: few; cdr3_aa: CASSRQGRYSPLHF; cdr3_nt: TGTGCCAGCTCAAGACAGGGGCGGTATTCACCCCTCCACTTT
j_call: TRBJ2-1; v_call: TRBV4-1; d_call: TRBD2; clone_size: many; cdr3_aa: CASSRGEGWNEQFF; cdr3_nt: TGCGCCAGCTCGCGGGGGGAGGGTTGGAATGAGCAGTTCTTC
j_call: TRBJ1-3; v_call: TRBV30; d_call: .; clone_size: many; cdr3_aa: CAWRTVSSGNTIYF; cdr3_nt: TGTGCCTGGAGGACTGTATCGAGTGGAAACACCATATATTTT
j_call: TRBJ2-5; v_call: TRBV28; d_call: TRBD2; clone_size: .; cdr3_aa: CASSSIAGQETQYF; cdr3_nt: TGTGCCAGCAGTTCAATAGCGGGACAAGAGACCCAGTACTTC
j_call: TRBJ2-1; v_call: TRBV7-3; d_call: .; clone_size: .; cdr3_aa: CASSGAGSLYNEQFF; cdr3_nt: TGTGCCAGCAGCGGGGCAGGGTCCCTCTACAATGAGCAGTTCTTC
j_call: TRBJ2-1; v_call: TRBV9; d_call: .; clone_size: few; cdr3_aa: CASSVAGGWNEQFF; cdr3_nt: TGTGCCAGCAGCGTAGCTGGGGGGTGGAATGAGCAGTTCTTC
j_call: TRBJ2-2; v_call: TRBV5-4; d_call: .; clone_size: many; cdr3_aa: CASSYGAGASNTGELFF; cdr3_nt: TGTGCCAGCAGTTATGGGGCAGGGGCCTCGAACACCGGGGAGCTGTTTTTT
j_call: TRBJ2-7; v_call: TRBV6-6; d_call: .; clone_size: .; cdr3_aa: CASSYIGAYEQYF; cdr3_nt: TGTGCCAGCAGTTACATCGGAGCCTACGAGCAGTACTTC
j_call: TRBJ2-7; v_call: TRBV5-5; d_call: .; clone_size: .; cdr3_aa: CASSSQVYQGTYEQYF; cdr3_nt: TGTGCCAGCAGCTCGCAGGTTTATCAGGGCACCTACGAGCAGTACTTC
j_call: TRBJ2-1; v_call: TRBV9; d_call: .; clone_size: few; cdr3_aa: CASSVRQESYNEQFF; cdr3_nt: TGTGCCAGCAGCGTCAGACAGGAGTCCTACAATGAGCAGTTCTTC
j_call: TRBJ1-5; v_call: TRBV19; d_call: .; clone_size: .; cdr3_aa: CASSIGRVQHF; cdr3_nt: TGTGCCAGTAGTATAGGGCGGGTCCAGCATTTT
j_call: TRBJ1-4; v_call: TRBV5-1; d_call: .; clone_size: .; cdr3_aa: CASRRDLAEKLFF; cdr3_nt: TGCGCCAGCAGGCGGGACTTAGCTGAAAAACTGTTTTTT
j_call: TRBJ1-6; v_call: TRBV6-5; d_call: .; clone_size: .; cdr3_aa: CASSYSDSLPLHF; cdr3_nt: TGTGCCAGCAGTTACTCCGACAGTCTACCCCTCCACTTT
j_call: TRBJ2-6; v_call: TRBV6-5; d_call: .; clone_size: .; cdr3_aa: CASRRSSGANVLTF; cdr3_nt: TGTGCCAGCAGGCGGAGCTCTGGGGCCAACGTCCTGACTTTC
j_call: TRBJ1-2; v_call: TRBV28; d_call: TRBD1; clone_size: .; cdr3_aa: CASSNGQGGFYGYTF; cdr3_nt: TGTGCCAGCAGCAACGGACAGGGTGGGTTCTATGGCTACACCTTC
j_call: TRBJ2-2; v_call: TRBV5-4; d_call: .; clone_size: .; cdr3_aa: CASSLVVSGELFF; cdr3_nt: TGTGCCAGCAGCTTGGTTGTATCCGGGGAGCTGTTTTTT
j_call: TRBJ2-7; v_call: TRBV5-4; d_call: TRBD2; clone_size: few; cdr3_aa: CASSLNRGGALDEQYF; cdr3_nt: TGTGCCAGCAGCTTGAACCGCGGGGGGGCCCTCGACGAGCAGTACTTC
j_call: TRBJ2-5; v_call: TRBV18; d_call: .; clone_size: few; cdr3_aa: CASSQGAGAQETQYF; cdr3_nt: TGTGCCAGCTCCCAGGGCGCGGGGGCCCAAGAGACCCAGTACTTC
j_call: TRBJ1-6; v_call: TRBV7-3; d_call: .; clone_size: .; cdr3_aa: CASSLRRDNSPLHF; cdr3_nt: TGTGCCAGCAGCTTGCGACGGGATAATTCACCCCTCCACTTT
j_call: TRBJ2-5; v_call: TRBV7-8; d_call: .; clone_size: .; cdr3_aa: CASRQEARGETQYF; cdr3_nt: TGTGCCAGCAGACAAGAGGCCAGGGGTGAGACCCAGTACTTC
j_call: TRBJ2-5; v_call: TRBV6-5; d_call: TRBD2; clone_size: .; cdr3_aa: CASSYGAGGQETQYF; cdr3_nt: TGTGCCAGCAGTTACGGAGCGGGGGGCCAAGAGACCCAGTACTTC
j_call: TRBJ1-4; v_call: TRBV5-1; d_call: .; clone_size: .; cdr3_aa: CASSVTASNGNEKLFF; cdr3_nt: TGCGCCAGCAGCGTCACAGCCTCGAATGGTAATGAAAAACTGTTTTTT